This paragraph reports one T cell receptor beta chain. Antigen specificity is unknown. Total RNA was extracted at no less than 6 micrograms per sample. Sample-barcoded 5' priming and a J-beta primer mix drove a second PCR of about 7 to 12 cycles. Each cDNA molecule, via a template-switch adaptor with 12 random nucleotides, was tagged. TCRdb analysed the 5' RACE reads with MiXCR anew, one entry per CDR3 protein. This table holds around 2 million distinct CDR3 sequences, about two fifths found once. This specimen belongs to a study of blood T cells in healthy people across ages. V gave up 0 bases and J gave up 5 bases, with 11 bases separating them. This CDR3 is built from 15 residues. In germline, CDR1 is SGHRS, CDR2 YFSETQ. Study results and caveats: A roughly linear age-dependent decrease characterized TCR beta diversity per million T cells.

Sample: blood. The rearrangement links TRBV5-1 to TRBJ2-2; D is ambiguous. The sequence was collected from a human donor in good health. CDR3 sequence: CASSLAIERTGELFF. In nucleotides, the CDR3 is TGCGCCAGCAGCTTGGCCATTGAGAGGACCGGGGAGCTGTTTTTT.